The sequence of this T cell receptor (beta chain) was determined in a study of vaccination and CD4 T cells after COVID-19. Study-wide background: The BNT162b2 or mRNA-1273 vaccine was given to participants in two doses. General study points: Within the convalescent patients, a median approximately 90% of the SARS-CoV-2-reactive clones were ones that appeared only post-vaccination.

Treatment meaning: 10-day PBMC culture with coronavirus spike peptide pools or control peptides (ViraFEST assay). The CDR3 extends over 14 amino acids. Per germline, CDR1 KGHDR and CDR2 SFDVKD. The V end was cut by 6 bases, the J end by 1 base, with 11 bases between. Cultured CD4+ T-cell DNA underwent Oncomine TCR Beta short-read sequencing. TCRdb reprocessed the PCR reads with MiXCR, giving one entry per CDR3 protein. The profile covers 4,000 to 5,500 distinct CDR3 sequences, with 35% to 45% appearing a single time and roughly a third taken by the ten largest. As to this clonotype: Antigen specificity is unknown.

This receptor was identified in a human donor who had recovered from COVID-19. Sample: CD4+ T cells from blood, cultured in vitro. The chain combines TRBV24-1 with TRBJ2-5; D is undetermined. The CDR3 reads CATSRVGPQETQYF. Here the CDR3 DNA reads TGTGCCACCAGTCGGGTTGGTCCCCAAGAGACCCAGTACTTC.